Below, 13 T cell receptor beta chains from the same sample are listed, as sequenced in a study of Ad26.COV2.S vaccination and SARS-CoV-2 variants. Profiling relied on immunoSEQ multiplex PCR, and the TCRdb table lists in-frame clones only, not all of them. The repertoire includes about 350,000 clones, approximately 90% of them detected once, and approximately 5% sits in the top ten. As to treatment: roughly 19 received Ad26.COV2.S at low or high dose, single or two shots; five or six received placebo; per-sample allocation not given. Collection of the samples took place on day 63 after the first injection of vaccine or placebo. The input for sequencing was peripheral blood, taken in a trial of Ad26.COV2.S vaccine versus placebo. Receptors were obtained from a person aged 18 to 65 who received the Ad26.COV2.S COVID-19 vaccine or a placebo.

V gene TRBV4-1 combines with J gene TRBJ2-5, with TRBD2 matching over 9 bases. This CDR3 region has 17 residues. V was pared by 1 base and J by 4 bases, with 10 bases of the junction left unmatched. Germline V gene lookup returns CDR1 MGHRA and CDR2 YSYEKL. Here the CDR3 reads CASSQGVPRGGRETQYF. CDR3 bases: TGCGCCAGCAGCCAAGGTGTCCCGCGGGGGGGGCGAGAGACCCAGTACTTC.

Comment on this clone: The identical CDR3 is also encoded by other nucleotide sequences in the sample. The rearrangement links TRBV6-5 to TRBJ1-1; D uncertain. The CDR3 runs 14 residues. V was cut by 0 bases and J by 1 base, with 6 bases left in between. Germline loops: CDR1 MNHEY, CDR2 SVGAGI. The CDR3 DNA sequence: TGTGCCAGCAGTTACTCGATCAGGAACACTGAAGCTTTCTTT. Translated: CASSYSIRNTEAFF.

The chain carries TRBV7-2 and TRBJ2-6; tentatively, D is TRBD1 (6 bases). Germline lookup yields CDR1 SGHTA and CDR2 FQGNSA. The CDR3 covers 14 residues. V was shortened by 10 bases and J by 2 bases, with 12 bases between the two germline ends. CDR3 in DNA: TGTGCCACTCAAGAGGGGGCTGGGGCCAACGTCCTGACTTTC. The encoded protein is CATQEGAGANVLTF.

The rearrangement uses TRBV4-1 and TRBJ1-4; D gene unclear. Germline CDR1 reads MGHRA; CDR2 reads YSYEKL. V was pared by 1 base and J by 4 bases, with 16 bases between. CDR3 size: 17 residues. This CDR3 reads CASSQGDFNRGNEKLFF. The CDR3 nucleotides are TGCGCCAGCAGCCAAGGGGATTTTAACCGTGGTAATGAAAAACTGTTTTTT.

The chain recombines TRBV4-1 with TRBJ1-5; tentatively, D is TRBD1 (5 bases). V lost 6 bases and J 0 bases, leaving 12 bases between the germline ends. CDR3 length: 15 amino acids. Germline V gene lookup returns CDR1 MGHRA and CDR2 YSYEKL. The CDR3 loop reads CASRYRLSSNQPQHF. The CDR3 DNA is TGCGCCAGCAGGTACAGGTTGTCTAGCAATCAGCCCCAGCATTTT.

The V call is TRBV7-2, the J call TRBJ2-2; D is ambiguous. The CDR3 is 14 amino acids. CDR1 SGHTA and CDR2 FQGNSA come from the germline V gene. Trimming shortened V by 0 bases and J by 1 base, and 3 bases separated the two germline ends. The CDR3 bases are TGTGCCAGCAGCTTAGCACGGAACACCGGGGAGCTGTTTTTT. Protein: CASSLARNTGELFF.

The V and J genes are TRBV5-1 and TRBJ1-2, with D perhaps matching TRBD1 (5 bases). Trimming removed 0 bases at V and 5 bases at J, with 11 bases between. Germline assignment: CDR1 SGHRS and CDR2 YFSETQ. CDR3 length equals 14 residues. The CDR3 sequence: CASSLEPGQYGYTF. In nucleotides, the CDR3 is TGCGCCAGCAGCTTGGAGCCGGGGCAGTATGGCTACACCTTC.

This clone was recorded only once. This sequence joins TRBV14 and TRBJ2-7; D is undetermined. Per the germline V gene, CDR1 is SGHDN and CDR2 is FVKESK. V lost 0 bases and J 2 bases, leaving 14 bases between the germline ends. This CDR3 has 16 residues. CDR3 amino acids: CASSQDRNSPTYEQYF. The CDR3 region has the DNA TGTGCCAGCAGCCAAGATCGCAACAGCCCCACCTACGAGCAGTACTTC.

A remark on this clone: At one of its ends the junction is not consistent with the germline gene, which may arise from a read error. The genes are TRBV6-1 and TRBJ2-7, with a weak D call TRBD1 (5 bases). From germline, CDR1 is MNHNS and CDR2 SASEGT. CDR3 length: 15 residues. This CDR3 is CASNEYGALSYEQYF. DNA of the CDR3: TGTGCCAGCAATGAATATGGGGCTCTCTCCTACGAGCAGTACTTC.

The table lists this clone with a count of one. This chain joins TRBV7-9 and TRBJ2-1; D uncertain. Germline V gene sequence: CDR1 SEHNR, CDR2 FQNEAQ (reference sequence). This CDR3 has 14 amino acids. V was shortened by 3 bases and J by 5 bases, with 11 bases between the two germline ends. This chain's CDR3 is CASSFPATDNEQFF. CDR3 DNA: TGTGCCAGCAGCTTTCCCGCTACCGACAATGAGCAGTTCTTC.

In its sample, this clone was seen a few times. The genes are TRBV7-8 and TRBJ2-7; no clear D gene. CDR3 length: 13 amino acids. V lost 5 bases and J 7 bases, leaving 15 bases between the germline ends. Per germline, CDR1 SGHVS and CDR2 FQNEAQ. In nucleotides, the CDR3 is TGTGCCAGCAGCCGCGCGGCGGTTGGGGAGCAGTACTTC. Translating it yields CASSRAAVGEQYF. The full variable domain, rest sourced from reference TRBV7-8 and TRBJ2-7, is GAGVSQSPRYKVAKRGQDVALRCDPISGHVSLFWYQQALGQGPEFLTYFQNEAQLDKSGLPSDRFFAERPEGSVSTLKIQRTQQEDSAVYLCASSRAAVGEQYFGPGTRLTVT.

The V gene is TRBV4-1, the J gene TRBJ2-1; D gene ambiguous. The CDR3 consists of 14 residues. Germline V gives CDR1 MGHRA, CDR2 YSYEKL. V was shortened by 0 bases and J by 8 bases, with 11 bases between the two germline ends. The CDR3 DNA reads TGCGCCAGCAGCCAAGAAGGGCTGGGCGATGAGCAGTTCTTC. It specifies CASSQEGLGDEQFF.

Only a few counts were recorded for this clone. The V call is TRBV10-3, the J call TRBJ1-5; no clear D. This CDR3 has 16 residues. Trimming left V 0 bases short and J 1 base short, with 10 bases between. In germline, CDR1 is ENHRY, CDR2 SYGVKD. The CDR3 sequence: CAISESSWQSNQPQHF. The DNA for the CDR3 is TGTGCCATCAGTGAGTCGAGTTGGCAGAGCAATCAGCCCCAGCATTTT.